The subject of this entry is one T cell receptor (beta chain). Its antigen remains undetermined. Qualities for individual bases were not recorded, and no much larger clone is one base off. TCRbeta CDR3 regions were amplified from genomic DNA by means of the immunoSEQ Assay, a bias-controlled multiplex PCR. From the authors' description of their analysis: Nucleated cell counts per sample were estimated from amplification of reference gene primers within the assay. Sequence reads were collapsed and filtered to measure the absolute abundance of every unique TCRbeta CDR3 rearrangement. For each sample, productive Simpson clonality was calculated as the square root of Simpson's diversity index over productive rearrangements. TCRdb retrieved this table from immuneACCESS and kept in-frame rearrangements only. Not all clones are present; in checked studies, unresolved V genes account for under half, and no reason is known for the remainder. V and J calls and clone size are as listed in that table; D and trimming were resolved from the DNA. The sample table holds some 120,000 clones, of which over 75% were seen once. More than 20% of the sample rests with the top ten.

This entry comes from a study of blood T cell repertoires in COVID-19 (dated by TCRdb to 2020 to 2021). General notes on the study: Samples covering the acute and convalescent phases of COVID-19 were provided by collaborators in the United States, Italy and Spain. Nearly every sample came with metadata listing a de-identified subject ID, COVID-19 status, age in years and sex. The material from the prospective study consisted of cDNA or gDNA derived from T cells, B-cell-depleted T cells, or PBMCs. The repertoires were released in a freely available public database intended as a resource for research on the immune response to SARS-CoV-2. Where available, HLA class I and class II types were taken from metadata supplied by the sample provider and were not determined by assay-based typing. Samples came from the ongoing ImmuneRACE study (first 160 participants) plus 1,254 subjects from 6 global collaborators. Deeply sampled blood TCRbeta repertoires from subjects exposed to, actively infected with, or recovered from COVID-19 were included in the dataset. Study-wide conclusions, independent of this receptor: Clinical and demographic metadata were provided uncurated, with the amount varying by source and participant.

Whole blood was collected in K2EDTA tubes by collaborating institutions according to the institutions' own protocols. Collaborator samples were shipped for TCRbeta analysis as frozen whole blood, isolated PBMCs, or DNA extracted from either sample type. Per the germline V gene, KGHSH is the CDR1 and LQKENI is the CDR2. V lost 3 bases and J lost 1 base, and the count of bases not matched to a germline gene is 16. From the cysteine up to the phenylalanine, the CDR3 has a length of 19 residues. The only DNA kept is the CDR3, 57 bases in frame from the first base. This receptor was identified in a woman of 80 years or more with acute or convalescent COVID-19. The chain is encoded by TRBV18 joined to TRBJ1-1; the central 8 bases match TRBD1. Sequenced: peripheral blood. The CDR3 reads CASSPLVVFSGGANTEAFF. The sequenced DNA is TGTGCCAGCTCACCCCTGGTAGTTTTCTCAGGGGGCGCGAACACTGAAGCTTTCTTT.